This entry concerns a single TCR beta chain. Antigen unknown. Regarding treatment: some 20 received Ad26.COV2.S at low or high dose, single or two shots; roughly five received placebo; per-sample allocation not given. Sampling was performed 63 days after the first vaccine or placebo injection. It was an adult aged 18-55 years in Boston who was the donor. The data stem from a study of Ad26.COV2.S vaccination and SARS-CoV-2 variants. Overall study: Ad26.COV2.S given intramuscularly, once or twice 56 days apart.

Study conclusions and caveats: Researchers cautioned that TCR breadth and depth analyses may have underestimated total T cell responses. It was found that vaccine and placebo recipients had similar non-spike TCR breadth.

Profiled with immunoSEQ multiplex PCR; TCRdb holds only in-frame clones, not every one. The sample consists of about 680,000 clones, about 90% of them appearing once. The TCR originated in a person aged 18-65 years who received the Ad26.COV2.S COVID-19 vaccine or a placebo. This sample comprised peripheral blood, obtained in a trial of Ad26.COV2.S vaccine versus placebo.

The CDR3 here is CASSVVGEQGRSPLHF. CDR3 nucleotide sequence: TGTGCCAGCAGCGTAGTGGGCGAGCAGGGCCGGTCACCCCTCCACTTT. This chain connects TRBV9 to TRBJ1-6; D perhaps matches TRBD1 (5 bases). Germline CDR1 is SGDLS and CDR2 is YYNGEE. V was clipped by 0 bases and J by 10 bases, with 17 bases between them. The CDR3 runs to 16 residues.